This T cell receptor beta chain comes out of a study of blood T cell repertoires in COVID-19. The overall study: Nucleic acid was either cDNA or gDNA, and it came from T cells, B-cell-depleted T cells, or PBMCs.

The CDR3 contains 13 residues. Trimming shortened V by 4 bases and J by 2 bases, and 8 bases separated the two germline ends. The germline CDR1 and CDR2 sequences are LGHDT and YNNKEL (reference sequence). Method: immunoSEQ multiplex PCR; TCRdb's copy keeps in-frame clones and lacks some. The sample has 150,000 to 250,000 clones, 70% to 85% seen once. Sequencing was performed on peripheral blood. This TCR derives from a human donor with acute or convalescent COVID-19. The donor label of this sample is uncertain. This chain joins TRBV3-1 (or the pseudogene TRBV3-2) and TRBJ1-2; possible D gene TRBD1, 5 bases. The CDR3 protein is CASSPDTNYGYTF. The DNA of the CDR3 is TGTGCCAGCAGCCCGGACACAAACTATGGCTACACCTTC.